This T cell receptor (beta chain) originates from a study of T-cell reconstitution after alpha-beta-depleted transplantation in children (dated by TCRdb to 2016 to 2018). Study-level background: T-cell immune reconstitution after TCRalphabeta/CD19-depleted allogeneic hematopoietic cell transplantation in children was quantitatively tracked in the study by means of TCR repertoire profiling.

Points the paper makes about the study in general: The high TCRbeta diversity at day 60 in some patients was ascribed to recipient T cells and intrathymic progenitors that had survived conditioning. The apparently early recovery of alphabetaT-cell counts about two months after transplant reportedly depended on only several hundred rapidly expanded clones that came from non-depleted graft cells. Over the following months the frequencies of hyperexpanded clones went down, and after one year T-cell counts and TCRbeta diversity were mostly credited to newly produced T cells.

Taken with the paper, the label for treatment or condition translates to: allogeneic hematopoietic cell transplantation with graft depleted of TCRalphabeta T cells and CD19 B cells. TCRalphabeta/CD19-depleted allogeneic hematopoietic cell grafts were given to the transplant recipients, all of whom were children. Trimming leaves V shorter by 6 bases and J shorter by 4 bases, with the junction holding 10 bases beyond the gene matches. CDR1 and CDR2 are drawn from the germline V gene (reference sequence): DFQATT, SNEGSKA. The CDR3 goes from the cysteine to the phenylalanine over 15 residues. The kept DNA is CDR3 alone, 45 bases in frame from the first base. To prepare the library, PCR was applied. TCRdb shows the sequencer as Illumina HiSeq 2500. TCR library preparation used molecular barcoding, with unique molecular identifiers applied to normalize quantification of the TCRbeta repertoire. The public sequencing data were trimmed at Q25 with fastp and processed into clonotypes with MiXCR by TCRdb, which kept only in-frame beta chains. Each CDR3 protein appears once, grouped with its most common genes and DNA. The sample data list about 190,000 distinct CDR3 sequences, and 11% of these were observed just once. 13% of the sample is taken by the ten largest.

This clonotype was seen repeatedly, ten times or more. The antigen it recognizes is unknown. The sample holds no much larger clone one base away, and base qualities are not on file. Recombination joined TRBV20-1 with TRBJ1-5, with 9 bases in between that match TRBD1. The specimen was PBMCs, collected before TCRalphabeta/CD19-depleted stem cell transplant. The sequence derives from a boy aged 2 to 9 with acute myeloid leukemia, due to receive a stem cell transplant. The DNA sequence is given as TGCAGTGCCAGCCCCGGGACAGGGATTAATCAGCCCCAGCATTTT. This encodes CSASPGTGINQPQHF.